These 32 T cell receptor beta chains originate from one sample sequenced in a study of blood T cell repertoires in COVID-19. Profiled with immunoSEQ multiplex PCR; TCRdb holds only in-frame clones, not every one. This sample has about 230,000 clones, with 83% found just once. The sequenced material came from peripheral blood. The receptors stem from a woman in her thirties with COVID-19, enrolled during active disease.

DNA of the CDR3: TGCGCCAGCAGCCAAGACGTGAGCTCCTATAATTCACCCCTCCACTTT. As protein: CASSQDVSSYNSPLHF. The chain uses TRBV4-1 and TRBJ1-6, with unresolved D. There are 16 residues in the CDR3. V was pared by 0 bases and J by 0 bases, with 6 bases between. In germline, CDR1 is MGHRA, CDR2 YSYEKL.

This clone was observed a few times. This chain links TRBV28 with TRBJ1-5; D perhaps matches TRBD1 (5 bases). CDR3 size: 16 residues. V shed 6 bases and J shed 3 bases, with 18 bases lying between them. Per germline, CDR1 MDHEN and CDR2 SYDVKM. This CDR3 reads CASSHRRRADNQPQHF. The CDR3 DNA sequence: TGTGCCAGCAGCCACCGGCGCAGGGCGGACAATCAGCCCCAGCATTTT.

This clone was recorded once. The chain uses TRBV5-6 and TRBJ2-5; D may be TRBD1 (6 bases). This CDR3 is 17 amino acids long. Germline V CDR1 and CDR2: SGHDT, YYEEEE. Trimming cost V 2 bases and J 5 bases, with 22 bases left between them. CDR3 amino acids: CASSLGAARGLSETQYF. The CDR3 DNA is TGTGCCAGCAGCTTAGGGGCTGCCAGGGGTTTATCGGAGACCCAGTACTTC.

CDR3 in amino acids: CASSRGLAGGHEQFF. The CDR3 DNA reads TGTGCCAGCAGCCGAGGACTAGCGGGGGGCCATGAGCAGTTCTTC. The chain carries TRBV7-8 and TRBJ2-1; TRBD2 matches 14 bases. The J segment lost 8 bases and the V segment lost 5 bases, leaving 5 bases of the junction unmatched. CDR1 is SGHVS and CDR2 is FQNEAQ in the germline V gene. There are 15 residues in the CDR3.

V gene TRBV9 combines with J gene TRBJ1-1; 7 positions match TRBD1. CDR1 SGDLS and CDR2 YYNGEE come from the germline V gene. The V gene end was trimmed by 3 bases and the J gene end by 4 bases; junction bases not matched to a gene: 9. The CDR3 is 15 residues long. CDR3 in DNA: TGTGCCAGCAGCGCCAGTAACTCAGGGGGCACTGAAGCTTTCTTT. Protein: CASSASNSGGTEAFF.

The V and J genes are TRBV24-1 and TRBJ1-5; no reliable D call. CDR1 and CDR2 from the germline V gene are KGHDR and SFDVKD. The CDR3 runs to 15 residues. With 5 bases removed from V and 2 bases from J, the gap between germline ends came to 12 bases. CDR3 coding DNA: TGTGCCACCAGTGGCGAGTACGGTGGCAATCAGCCCCAGCATTTT. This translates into CATSGEYGGNQPQHF.

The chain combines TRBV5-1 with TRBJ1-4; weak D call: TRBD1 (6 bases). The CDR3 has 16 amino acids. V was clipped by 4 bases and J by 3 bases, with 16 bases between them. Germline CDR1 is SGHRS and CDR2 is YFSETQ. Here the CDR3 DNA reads TGCGCCAGCAGCCCGGGGCCAGGGGCGGCTAATGAAAAACTGTTTTTT. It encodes CASSPGPGAANEKLFF. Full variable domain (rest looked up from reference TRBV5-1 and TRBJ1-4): KAGVTQTPRYLIKTRGQQVTLSCSPISGHRSVSWYQQTPGQGLQFLFEYFSETQRNKGNFPGRFSGRQFSNSRSEMNVSTLELGDSALYLCASSPGPGAANEKLFFGSGTQLSVL.

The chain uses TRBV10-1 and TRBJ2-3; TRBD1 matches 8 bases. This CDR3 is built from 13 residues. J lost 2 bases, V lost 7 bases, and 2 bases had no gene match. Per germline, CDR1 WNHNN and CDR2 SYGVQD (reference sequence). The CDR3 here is CASTGGLTDTQYF. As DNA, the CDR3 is TGCGCCAGCACAGGGGGCCTCACAGATACGCAGTATTTT.

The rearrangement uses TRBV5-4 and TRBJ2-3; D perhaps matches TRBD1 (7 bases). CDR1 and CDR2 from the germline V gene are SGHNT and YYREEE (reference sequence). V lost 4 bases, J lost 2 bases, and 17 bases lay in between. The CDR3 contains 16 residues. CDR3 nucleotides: TGTGCCAGCAGCCTGGGGGCGGGACAGTCCACAGATACGCAGTATTTT. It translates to CASSLGAGQSTDTQYF. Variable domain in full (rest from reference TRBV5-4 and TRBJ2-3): ETGVTQSPTHLIKTRGQQVTLRCSSQSGHNTVSWYQQALGQGPQFIFQYYREEENGRGNFPPRFSGLQFPNYSSELNVNALELDDSALYLCASSLGAGQSTDTQYFGPGTRLTVL.

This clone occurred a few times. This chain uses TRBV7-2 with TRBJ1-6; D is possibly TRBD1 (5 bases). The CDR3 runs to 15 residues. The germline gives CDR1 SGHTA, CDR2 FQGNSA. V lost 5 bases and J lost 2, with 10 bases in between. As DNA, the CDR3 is TGTGCCAGCAGCCAGGGTTCAACCTATAATTCACCCCTCCACTTT. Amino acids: CASSQGSTYNSPLHF. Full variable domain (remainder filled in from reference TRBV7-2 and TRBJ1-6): GAGVSQSPSNKVTEKGKDVELRCDPISGHTALYWYRQSLGQGLEFLIYFQGNSAPDKSGLPSDRFSAERTGGSVSTLTIQRTQQEDSAVYLCASSQGSTYNSPLHFGNGTRLTVT.

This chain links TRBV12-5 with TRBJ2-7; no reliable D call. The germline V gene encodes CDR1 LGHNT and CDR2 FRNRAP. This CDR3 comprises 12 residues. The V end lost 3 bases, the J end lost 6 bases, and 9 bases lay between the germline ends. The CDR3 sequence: CASGFTPGEQYF. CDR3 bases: TGTGCTAGTGGTTTCACCCCGGGCGAGCAGTACTTC.

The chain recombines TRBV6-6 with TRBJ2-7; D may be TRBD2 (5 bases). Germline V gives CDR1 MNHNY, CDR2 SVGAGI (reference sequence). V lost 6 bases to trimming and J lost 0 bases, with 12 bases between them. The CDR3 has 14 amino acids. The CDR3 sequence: CASSPRGYSYEQYF. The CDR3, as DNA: TGTGCCAGCAGCCCACGGGGTTACTCCTACGAGCAGTACTTC.

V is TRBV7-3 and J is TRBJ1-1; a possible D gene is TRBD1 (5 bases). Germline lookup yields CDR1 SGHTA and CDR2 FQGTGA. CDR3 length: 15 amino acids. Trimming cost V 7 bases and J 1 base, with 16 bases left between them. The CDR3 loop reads CASTPGGSRNTEAFF. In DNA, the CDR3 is TGTGCCAGCACCCCCGGGGGGTCTAGGAACACTGAAGCTTTCTTT.

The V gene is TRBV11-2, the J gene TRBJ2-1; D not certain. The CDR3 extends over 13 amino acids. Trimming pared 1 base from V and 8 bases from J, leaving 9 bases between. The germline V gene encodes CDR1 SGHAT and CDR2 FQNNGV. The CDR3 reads CASSLGLNHEQFF. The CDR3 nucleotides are TGTGCCAGCAGCTTAGGGCTCAACCATGAGCAGTTCTTC.

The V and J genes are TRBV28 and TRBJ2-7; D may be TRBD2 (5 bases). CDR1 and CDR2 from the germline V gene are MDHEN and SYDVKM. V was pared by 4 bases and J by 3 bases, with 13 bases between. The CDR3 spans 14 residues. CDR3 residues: CASSSGIRNYEQYF. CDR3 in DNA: TGTGCCAGCAGTTCGGGAATTCGGAACTACGAGCAGTACTTC.

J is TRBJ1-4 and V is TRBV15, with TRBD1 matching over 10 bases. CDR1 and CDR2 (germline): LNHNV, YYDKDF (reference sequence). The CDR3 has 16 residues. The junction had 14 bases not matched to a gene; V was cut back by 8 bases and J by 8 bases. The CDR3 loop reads CATAGDRGRGEEKLFF. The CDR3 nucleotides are TGTGCCACCGCCGGGGACAGGGGTCGTGGGGAGGAAAAACTGTTTTTT.

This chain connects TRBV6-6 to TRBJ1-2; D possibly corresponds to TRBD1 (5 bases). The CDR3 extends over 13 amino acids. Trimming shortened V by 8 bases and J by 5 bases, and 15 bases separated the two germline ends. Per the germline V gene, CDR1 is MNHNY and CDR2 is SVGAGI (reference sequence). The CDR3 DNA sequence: TGTGCCAGCGAAGGGGCAGGGAAATATGGCTACACCTTC. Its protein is CASEGAGKYGYTF.

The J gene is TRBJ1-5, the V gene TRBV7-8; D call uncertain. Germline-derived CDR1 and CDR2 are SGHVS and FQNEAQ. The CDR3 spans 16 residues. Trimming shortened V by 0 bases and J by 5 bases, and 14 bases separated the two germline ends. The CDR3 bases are TGTGCCAGCAGCTTAGCGTGGCAGACTAGAGATCAGCCCCAGCATTTT. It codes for CASSLAWQTRDQPQHF. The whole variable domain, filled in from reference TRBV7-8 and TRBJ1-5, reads GAGVSQSPRYKVAKRGQDVALRCDPISGHVSLFWYQQALGQGPEFLTYFQNEAQLDKSGLPSDRFFAERPEGSVSTLKIQRTQQEDSAVYLCASSLAWQTRDQPQHFGDGTRLSIL.

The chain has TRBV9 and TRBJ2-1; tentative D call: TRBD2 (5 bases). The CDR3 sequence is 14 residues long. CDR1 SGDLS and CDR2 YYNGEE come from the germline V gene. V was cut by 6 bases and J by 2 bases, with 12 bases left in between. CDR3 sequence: CASTGDSPYNEQFF. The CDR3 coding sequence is TGTGCCAGCACCGGGGATAGTCCCTACAATGAGCAGTTCTTC.

CDR3 nucleotides: TGTGCCAGTAGTATCAATAGGGGAGGTCAAGAGACCCAGTACTTC. This sequence encodes CASSINRGGQETQYF. V gene TRBV19 combines with J gene TRBJ2-5; the D gene is possibly TRBD2 (6 bases). Trimming took 3 bases from V and 2 from J, leaving 13 bases between them. The length of the CDR3 is 15 residues. The germline V gene encodes CDR1 LNHDA and CDR2 SQIVND (reference sequence).

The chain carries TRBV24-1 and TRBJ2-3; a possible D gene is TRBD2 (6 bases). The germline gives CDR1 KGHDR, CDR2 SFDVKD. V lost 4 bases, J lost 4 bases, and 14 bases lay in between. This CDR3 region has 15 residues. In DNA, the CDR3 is TGTGCCACCAGTGACCCCCGACCGGGGGCAGATACGCAGTATTTT. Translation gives CATSDPRPGADTQYF.

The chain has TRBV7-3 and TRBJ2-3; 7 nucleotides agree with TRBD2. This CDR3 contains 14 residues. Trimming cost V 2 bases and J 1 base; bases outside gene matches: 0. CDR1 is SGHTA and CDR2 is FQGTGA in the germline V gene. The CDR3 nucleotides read TGTGCCAGCAGCTTACGGGGGGGCACAGATACGCAGTATTTT. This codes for CASSLRGGTDTQYF.

This CDR3 is CASSLRTGTDTQYF. The CDR3 bases are TGTGCCAGCAGCTTAAGAACAGGCACAGATACGCAGTATTTT. The rearrangement uses TRBV7-3 and TRBJ2-3; D is undetermined. CDR1 is SGHTA and CDR2 is FQGTGA in the germline V gene. The CDR3 totals 14 residues. The V end was cut by 1 base, the J end by 1 base, with 6 bases between.

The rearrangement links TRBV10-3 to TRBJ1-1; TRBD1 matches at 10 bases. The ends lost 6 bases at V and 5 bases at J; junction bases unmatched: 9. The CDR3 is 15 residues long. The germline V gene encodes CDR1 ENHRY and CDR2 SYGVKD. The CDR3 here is CAISTGTGERTEAFF. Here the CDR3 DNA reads TGTGCCATCAGCACCGGGACAGGGGAAAGAACTGAAGCTTTCTTT.

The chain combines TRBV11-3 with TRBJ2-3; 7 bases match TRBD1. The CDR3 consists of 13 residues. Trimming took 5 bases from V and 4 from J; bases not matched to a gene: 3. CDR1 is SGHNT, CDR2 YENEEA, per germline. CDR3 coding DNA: TGTGCCAGCAGCACCGACAGGGCAGATACGCAGTATTTT. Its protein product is CASSTDRADTQYF.

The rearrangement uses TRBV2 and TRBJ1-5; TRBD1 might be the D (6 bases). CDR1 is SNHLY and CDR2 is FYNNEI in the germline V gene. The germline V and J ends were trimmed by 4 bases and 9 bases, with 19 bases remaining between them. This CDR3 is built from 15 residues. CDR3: CASSGFRGFAGPQHF. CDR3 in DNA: TGTGCCAGCAGTGGATTCAGGGGCTTCGCGGGGCCCCAGCATTTT.

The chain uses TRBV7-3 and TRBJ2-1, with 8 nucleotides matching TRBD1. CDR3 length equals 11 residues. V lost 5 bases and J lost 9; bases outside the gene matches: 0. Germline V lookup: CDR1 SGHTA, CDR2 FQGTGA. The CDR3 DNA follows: TGTGCCAGCAGCGACAGGGGTGAGCAGTTCTTC. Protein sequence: CASSDRGEQFF.

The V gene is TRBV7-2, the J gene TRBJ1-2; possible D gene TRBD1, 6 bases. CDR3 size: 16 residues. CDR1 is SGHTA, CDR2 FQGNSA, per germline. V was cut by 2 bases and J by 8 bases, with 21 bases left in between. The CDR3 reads CASSLIPRGGQEGYTF. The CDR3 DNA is TGTGCCAGCAGCTTAATTCCCCGGGGGGGGCAGGAAGGCTACACCTTC.

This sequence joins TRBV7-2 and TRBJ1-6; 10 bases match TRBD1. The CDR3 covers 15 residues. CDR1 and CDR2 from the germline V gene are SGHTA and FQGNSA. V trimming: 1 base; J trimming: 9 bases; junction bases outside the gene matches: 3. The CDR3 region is CASSLGGTGASPLHF. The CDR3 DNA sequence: TGTGCCAGCAGCTTAGGTGGGACAGGGGCTTCACCCCTCCACTTT.

CDR3: CASSSGFGSSGNTIYF. The CDR3 DNA follows: TGTGCCAGCAGCTCCGGTTTCGGGAGCTCTGGAAACACCATATATTTT. The chain has TRBV11-2 and TRBJ1-3; D not certain. CDR3 length: 16 residues. V gave up 4 bases and J gave up 0 bases, with 13 bases separating them. CDR1 SGHAT and CDR2 FQNNGV come from the germline V gene.

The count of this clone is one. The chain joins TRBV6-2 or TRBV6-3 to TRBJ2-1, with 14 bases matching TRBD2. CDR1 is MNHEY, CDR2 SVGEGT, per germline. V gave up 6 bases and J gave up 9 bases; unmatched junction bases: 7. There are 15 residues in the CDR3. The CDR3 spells CASSPGLAGVGEQFF. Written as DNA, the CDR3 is TGTGCCAGCAGCCCGGGACTAGCGGGGGTGGGTGAGCAGTTCTTC.

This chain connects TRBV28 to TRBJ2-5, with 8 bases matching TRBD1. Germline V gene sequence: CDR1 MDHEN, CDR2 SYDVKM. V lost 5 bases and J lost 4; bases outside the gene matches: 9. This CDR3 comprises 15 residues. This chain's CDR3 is CASSPGQGVPETQYF. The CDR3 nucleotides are TGTGCCAGCAGTCCAGGACAGGGCGTTCCAGAGACCCAGTACTTC.